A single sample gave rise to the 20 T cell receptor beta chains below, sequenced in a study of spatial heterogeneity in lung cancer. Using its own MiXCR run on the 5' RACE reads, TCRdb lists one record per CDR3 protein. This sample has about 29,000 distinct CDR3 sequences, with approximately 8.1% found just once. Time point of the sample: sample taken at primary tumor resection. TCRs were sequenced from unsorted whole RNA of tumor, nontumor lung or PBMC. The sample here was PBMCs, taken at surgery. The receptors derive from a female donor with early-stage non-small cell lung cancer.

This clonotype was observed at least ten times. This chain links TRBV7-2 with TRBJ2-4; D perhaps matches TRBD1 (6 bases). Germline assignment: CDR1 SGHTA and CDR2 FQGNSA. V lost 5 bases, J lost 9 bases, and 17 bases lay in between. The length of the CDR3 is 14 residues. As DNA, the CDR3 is TGTGCCAGCAGCCCGAGGGACAACCAAGGCATTCAGTACTTC. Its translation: CASSPRDNQGIQYF.

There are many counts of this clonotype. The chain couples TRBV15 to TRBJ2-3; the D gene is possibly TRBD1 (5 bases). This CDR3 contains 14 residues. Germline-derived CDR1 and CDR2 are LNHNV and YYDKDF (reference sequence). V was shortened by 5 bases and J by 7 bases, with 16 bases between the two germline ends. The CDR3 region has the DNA TGTGCCACCAGCGTAGCAGGGCTCCGATATACGCAGTATTTT. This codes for CATSVAGLRYTQYF.

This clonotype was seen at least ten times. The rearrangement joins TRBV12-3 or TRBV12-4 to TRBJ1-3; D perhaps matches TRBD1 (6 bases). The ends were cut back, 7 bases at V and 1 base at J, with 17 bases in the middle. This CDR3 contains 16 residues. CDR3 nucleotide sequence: TGTGCCAGCACCGAAGTGGGGACAATTTCTGGAAACACCATATATTTT. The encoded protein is CASTEVGTISGNTIYF.

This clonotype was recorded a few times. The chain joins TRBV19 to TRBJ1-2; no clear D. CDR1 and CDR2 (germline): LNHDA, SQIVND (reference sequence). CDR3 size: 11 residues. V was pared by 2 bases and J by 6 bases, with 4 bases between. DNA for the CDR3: TGTGCCAGTAGTATAAATGATGGCTACACCTTC. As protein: CASSINDGYTF.

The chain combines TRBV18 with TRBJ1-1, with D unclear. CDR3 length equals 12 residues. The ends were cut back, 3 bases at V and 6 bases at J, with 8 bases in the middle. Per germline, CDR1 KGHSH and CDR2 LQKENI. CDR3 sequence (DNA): TGTGCCAGCTCACCGAGGTTGTCTGAAGCTTTCTTT. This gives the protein CASSPRLSEAFF.

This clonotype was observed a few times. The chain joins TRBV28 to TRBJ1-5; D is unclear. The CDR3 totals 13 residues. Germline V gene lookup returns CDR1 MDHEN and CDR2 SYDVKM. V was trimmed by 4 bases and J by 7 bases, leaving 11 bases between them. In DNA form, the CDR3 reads TGTGCCAGCAGTTACGGAGTGGAACAGCCCCAGCATTTT. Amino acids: CASSYGVEQPQHF.

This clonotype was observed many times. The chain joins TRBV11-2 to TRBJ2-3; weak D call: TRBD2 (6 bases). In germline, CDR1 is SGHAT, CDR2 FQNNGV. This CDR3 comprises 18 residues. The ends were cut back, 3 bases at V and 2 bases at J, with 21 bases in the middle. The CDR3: CASSFGSRNAGFTDTQYF. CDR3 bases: TGTGCCAGCAGCTTTGGCAGTCGAAATGCGGGATTCACAGATACGCAGTATTTT.

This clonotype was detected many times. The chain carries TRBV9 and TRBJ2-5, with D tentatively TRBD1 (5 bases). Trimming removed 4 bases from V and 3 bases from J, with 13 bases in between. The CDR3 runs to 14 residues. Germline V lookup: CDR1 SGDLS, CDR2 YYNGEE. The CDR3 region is CASSPPDTEETQYF. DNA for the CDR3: TGTGCCAGCAGCCCACCGGACACGGAAGAGACCCAGTACTTC.

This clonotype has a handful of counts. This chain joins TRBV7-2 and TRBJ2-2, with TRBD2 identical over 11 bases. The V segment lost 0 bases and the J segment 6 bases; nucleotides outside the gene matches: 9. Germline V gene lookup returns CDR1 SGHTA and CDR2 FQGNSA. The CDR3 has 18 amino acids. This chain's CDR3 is CASSLASSLAGGAGELFF. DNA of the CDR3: TGTGCCAGCAGCTTAGCGTCAAGTCTAGCGGGAGGTGCCGGGGAGCTGTTTTTT.

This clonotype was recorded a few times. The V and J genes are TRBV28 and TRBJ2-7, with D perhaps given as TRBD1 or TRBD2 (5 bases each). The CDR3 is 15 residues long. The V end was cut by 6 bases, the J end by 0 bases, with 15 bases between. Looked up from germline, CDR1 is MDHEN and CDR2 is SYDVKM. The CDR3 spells CASSLGRLSSYEQYF. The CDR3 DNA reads TGTGCCAGCAGCTTGGGACGATTAAGCTCCTACGAGCAGTACTTC. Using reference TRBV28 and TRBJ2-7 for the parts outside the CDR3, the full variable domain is DVKVTQSSRYLVKRTGEKVFLECVQDMDHENMFWYRQDPGLGLRLIYFSYDVKMKEKGDIPEGYSVSREKKERFSLILESASTNQTSMYLCASSLGRLSSYEQYFGPGTRLTVT.

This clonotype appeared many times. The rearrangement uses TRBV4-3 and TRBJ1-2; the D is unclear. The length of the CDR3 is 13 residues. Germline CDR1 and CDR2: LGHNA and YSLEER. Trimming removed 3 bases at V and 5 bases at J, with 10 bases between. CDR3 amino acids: CASSQGIQYGYTF. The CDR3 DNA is TGCGCCAGCAGCCAGGGAATTCAGTATGGCTACACCTTC.

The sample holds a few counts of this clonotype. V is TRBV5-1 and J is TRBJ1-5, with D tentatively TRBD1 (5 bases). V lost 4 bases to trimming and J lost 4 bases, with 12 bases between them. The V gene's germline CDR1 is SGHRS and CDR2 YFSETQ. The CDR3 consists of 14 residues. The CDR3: CASSPGTKNQPQHF. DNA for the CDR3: TGCGCCAGCAGCCCCGGGACGAAAAATCAGCCCCAGCATTTT.

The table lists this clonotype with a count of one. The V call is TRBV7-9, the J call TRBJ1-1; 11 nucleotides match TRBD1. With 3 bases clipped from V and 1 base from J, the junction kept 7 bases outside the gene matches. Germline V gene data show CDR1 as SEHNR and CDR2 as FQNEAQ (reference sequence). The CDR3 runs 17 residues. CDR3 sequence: CASSFGTGGRRNTEAFF. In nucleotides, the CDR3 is TGTGCCAGCAGCTTTGGGACAGGGGGACGCCGGAACACTGAAGCTTTCTTT.

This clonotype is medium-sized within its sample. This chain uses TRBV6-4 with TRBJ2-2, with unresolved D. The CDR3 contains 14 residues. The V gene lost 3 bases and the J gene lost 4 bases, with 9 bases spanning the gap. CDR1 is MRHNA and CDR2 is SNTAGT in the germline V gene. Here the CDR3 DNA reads TGTGCCAGCAGTGAGGGTATTGGCACCGGGGAGCTGTTTTTT. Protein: CASSEGIGTGELFF.

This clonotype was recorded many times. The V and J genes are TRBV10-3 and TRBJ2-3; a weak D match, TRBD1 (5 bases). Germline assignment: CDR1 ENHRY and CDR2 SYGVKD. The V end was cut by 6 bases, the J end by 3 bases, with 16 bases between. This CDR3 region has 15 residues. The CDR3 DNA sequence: TGTGCCATCAGCTCGGTGGGGCGAAGGACAGATACGCAGTATTTT. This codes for CAISSVGRRTDTQYF.

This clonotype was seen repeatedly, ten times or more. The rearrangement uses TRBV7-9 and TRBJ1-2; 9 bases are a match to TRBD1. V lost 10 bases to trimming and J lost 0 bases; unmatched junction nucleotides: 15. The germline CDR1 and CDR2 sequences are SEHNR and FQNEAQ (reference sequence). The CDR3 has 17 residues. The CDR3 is CAIGPTGGEKPNYGYTF. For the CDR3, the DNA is TGTGCCATAGGCCCCACAGGGGGCGAAAAGCCTAACTATGGCTACACCTTC.

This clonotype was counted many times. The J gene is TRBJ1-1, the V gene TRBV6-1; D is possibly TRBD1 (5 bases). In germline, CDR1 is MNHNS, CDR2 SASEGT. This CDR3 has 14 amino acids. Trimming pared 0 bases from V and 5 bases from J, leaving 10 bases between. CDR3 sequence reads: CASSEALGGTEAFF. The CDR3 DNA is TGTGCCAGCAGTGAAGCGCTTGGGGGGACTGAAGCTTTCTTT.

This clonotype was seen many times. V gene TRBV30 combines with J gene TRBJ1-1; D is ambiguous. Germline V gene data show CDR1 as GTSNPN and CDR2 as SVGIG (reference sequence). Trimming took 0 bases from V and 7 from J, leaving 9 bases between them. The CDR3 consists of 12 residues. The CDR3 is CAWSVGVGEAFF. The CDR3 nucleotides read TGTGCCTGGAGTGTGGGAGTCGGTGAAGCTTTCTTT.

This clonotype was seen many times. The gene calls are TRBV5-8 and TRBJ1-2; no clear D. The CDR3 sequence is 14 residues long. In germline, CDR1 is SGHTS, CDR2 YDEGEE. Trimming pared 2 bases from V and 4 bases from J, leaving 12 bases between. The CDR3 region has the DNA TGTGCCAGCAGCTTTAATAGCGCGGGCTATGGCTACACCTTC. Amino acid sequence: CASSFNSAGYGYTF.

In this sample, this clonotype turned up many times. The CDR3 reads CASSETSGRFDTGELFF. The CDR3 coding sequence is TGTGCCAGCAGTGAGACTAGCGGGAGGTTTGACACCGGGGAGCTGTTTTTT. V gene TRBV2 combines with J gene TRBJ2-2; 13 positions match TRBD2. Germline CDR1 is SNHLY and CDR2 is FYNNEI. The CDR3 consists of 17 residues. J was trimmed by 3 bases and V by 3 bases; bases with no gene match: 4. The full variable domain, rest sourced from reference TRBV2 and TRBJ2-2, is EPEVTQTPSHQVTQMGQEVILRCVPISNHLYFYWYRQILGQKVEFLVSFYNNEISEKSEIFDDQFSVERPDGSNFTLKIRSTKLEDSAMYFCASSETSGRFDTGELFFGEGSRLTVL.